This T cell receptor (beta chain) was sequenced during a study of shared clonotypes between healthy human individuals. Every one of the donors was a Caucasian adult that lived in Nashville, Tennessee. Profiling relied on immunoSEQ multiplex PCR, and the TCRdb table lists in-frame clones only, not all of them. The data contain around 1.6 million clones, around 98% of them seen just once; the ten biggest clones take up around 0.45%. Germline V gives CDR1 SGHVT, CDR2 SQSDAQ. The CDR3 covers 16 residues. Trimming cost V 1 base and J 0 bases, with 10 bases left between them. Sequencing used naive CD4+ T cells sorted from blood. Subset noted: CD45RA+ positively selected. The V gene is TRBV7-4, the J gene TRBJ1-3; D ambiguous. The clonotype comes from a man under 40 in good health. For the CDR3, the DNA is TGTGCCAGCAGCTTAGAGTGGGAGTACTCTGGAAACACCATATATTTT. Amino acids: CASSLEWEYSGNTIYF.